This T cell receptor beta chain was captured by sequencing in a study of cytomegalovirus exposure and HLA in healthy donors. Across the study: Genotyping of under 500 donors showed that about 79% belonged to the Caucasian-associated ancestry cluster. Overall study findings and caveats: Among immune exposure information, only CMV serostatus was available. Most likely, a cluster of highly shared sequence variants arose as a sequencing artifact.

Vbeta (60) and Jbeta (13) primers were used in the PCR. Source study methods: Among the unique TCR beta chains that a later analysis counted, some 73 million in all, approximately 12 million were shared. Produced via immunoSEQ multiplex PCR; TCRdb's table is partial and in-frame only. From that table come the V and J calls and clone size; the DNA was used to work out D and trimming. Of approximately 140,000 clones listed, roughly 84% are singletons. This clone was observed a single time. No antigen is known for it. J was trimmed by 4 bases and V by 3 bases; bases with no gene match: 5. The CDR3 spans 14 residues. CDR1 SGDLS and CDR2 YYNGEE come from the germline V gene.

This sequence originates from a boy under 18 in good health and CMV-seronegative. The sample comprised PBMCs. The rearrangement uses TRBV9 and TRBJ2-3, with TRBD1 matching 7 bases. Written as DNA, the CDR3 is TGTGCCAGCAGCGGACTTGGGACAGCAGATACGCAGTATTTT. Its translation is CASSGLGTADTQYF.